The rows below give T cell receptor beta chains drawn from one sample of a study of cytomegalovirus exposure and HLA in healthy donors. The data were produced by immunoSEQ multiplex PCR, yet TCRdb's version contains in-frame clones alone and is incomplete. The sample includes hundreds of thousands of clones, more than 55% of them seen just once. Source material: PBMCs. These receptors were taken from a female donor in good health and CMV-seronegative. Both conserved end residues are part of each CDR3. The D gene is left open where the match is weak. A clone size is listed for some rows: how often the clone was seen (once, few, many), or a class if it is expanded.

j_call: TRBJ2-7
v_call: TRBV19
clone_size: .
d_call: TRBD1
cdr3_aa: CASSISGGPGEQYF
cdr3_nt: TGTGCCAGTAGTATATCAGGGGGCCCGGGCGAGCAGTACTTC

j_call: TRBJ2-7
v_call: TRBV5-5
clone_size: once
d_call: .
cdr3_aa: CASSNNRGHKNEQYF
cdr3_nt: TGTGCCAGCAGTAACAATCGGGGACATAAGAACGAGCAGTACTTC

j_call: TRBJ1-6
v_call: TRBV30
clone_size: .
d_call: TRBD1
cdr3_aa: CAWTLGRGYNSPLHF
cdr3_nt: TGTGCCTGGACACTTGGCAGGGGGTATAATTCACCCCTCCACTTT

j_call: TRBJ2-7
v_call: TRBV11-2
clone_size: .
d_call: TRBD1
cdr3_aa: CASSQTGSTYEQYF
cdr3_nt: TGTGCCAGCAGCCAGACAGGGAGTACGTACGAGCAGTACTTC

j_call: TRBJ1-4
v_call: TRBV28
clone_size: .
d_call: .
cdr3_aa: CASSLGRGVLFF
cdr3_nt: TGTGCCAGCAGTTTAGGCCGGGGAGTCCTGTTTTTT

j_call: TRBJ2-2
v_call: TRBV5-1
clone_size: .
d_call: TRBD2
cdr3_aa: CASSFSGSSTGELFF
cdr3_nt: TGCGCCAGCAGCTTTAGCGGGTCAAGCACCGGGGAGCTGTTTTTT

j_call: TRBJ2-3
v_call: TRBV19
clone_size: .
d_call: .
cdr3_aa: CASSMTTSGDTQYF
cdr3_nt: TGTGCCAGTAGTATGACGACTAGTGGAGATACGCAGTATTTT

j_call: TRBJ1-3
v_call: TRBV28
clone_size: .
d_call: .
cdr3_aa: CASTPLRGGSGNTIYF
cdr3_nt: TGTGCCAGCACCCCCCTCCGTGGAGGCTCTGGAAACACCATATATTTT

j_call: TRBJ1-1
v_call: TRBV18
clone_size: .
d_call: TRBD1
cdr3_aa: CASSPITGGTEAFF
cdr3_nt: TGTGCCAGCTCACCCATTACAGGGGGAACTGAAGCTTTCTTT

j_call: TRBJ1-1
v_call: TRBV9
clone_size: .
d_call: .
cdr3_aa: CASSVGAATEAFF
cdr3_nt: TGTGCCAGCAGCGTAGGGGCAGCCACTGAAGCTTTCTTT

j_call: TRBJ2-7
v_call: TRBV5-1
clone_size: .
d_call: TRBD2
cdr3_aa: CASSLATSGNYEQYF
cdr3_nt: TGCGCCAGCAGCTTGGCTACTAGCGGGAACTACGAGCAGTACTTC

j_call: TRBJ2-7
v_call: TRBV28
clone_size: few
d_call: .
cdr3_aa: CASAGTPTYEQYF
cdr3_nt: TGTGCCAGTGCCGGGACTCCAACCTACGAGCAGTACTTC

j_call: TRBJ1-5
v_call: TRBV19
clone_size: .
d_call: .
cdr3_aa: CASRDSLNHNQPQHF
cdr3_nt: TGTGCCAGTAGAGACAGCCTCAACCACAATCAGCCCCAGCATTTT

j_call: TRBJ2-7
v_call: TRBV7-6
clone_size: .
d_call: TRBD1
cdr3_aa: CASSQSGTDYEQYF
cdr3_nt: TGTGCCAGCAGCCAGTCCGGGACAGACTACGAGCAGTACTTC

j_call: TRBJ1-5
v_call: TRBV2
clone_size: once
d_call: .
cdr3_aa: CASSSGGSNQPQHF
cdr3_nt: TGTGCCAGCAGTTCCGGGGGTAGCAATCAGCCCCAGCATTTT

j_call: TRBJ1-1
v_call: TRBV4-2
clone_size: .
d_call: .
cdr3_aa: CASSPYSTANTEAFF
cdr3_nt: TGTGCCAGCAGCCCATATAGTACAGCGAACACTGAAGCTTTCTTT

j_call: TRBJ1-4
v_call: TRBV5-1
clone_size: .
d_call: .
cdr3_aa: CASNPGESAKGEKLFF
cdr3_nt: TGCGCCAGCAACCCCGGAGAGTCCGCGAAGGGGGAAAAACTGTTTTTT

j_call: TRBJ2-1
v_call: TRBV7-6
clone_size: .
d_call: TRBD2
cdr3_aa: CASSLGGFSSYNEQFF
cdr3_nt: TGTGCCAGCAGCTTGGGGGGGTTCAGCTCCTACAATGAGCAGTTCTTC

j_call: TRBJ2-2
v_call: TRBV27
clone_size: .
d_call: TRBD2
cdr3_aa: CASKPLGYLAGTGELFF
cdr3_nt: TGTGCCAGCAAACCGCTGGGTTATCTAGCGGGCACCGGGGAGCTGTTTTTT

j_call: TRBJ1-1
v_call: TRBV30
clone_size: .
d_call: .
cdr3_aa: CAWTGVSEAFF
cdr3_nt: TGTGCCTGGACAGGGGTTTCTGAAGCTTTCTTT

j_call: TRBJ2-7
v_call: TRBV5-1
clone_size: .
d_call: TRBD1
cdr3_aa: CASSPRGTLRVVYEQYF
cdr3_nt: TGCGCCAGCAGCCCCAGGGGGACACTGAGGGTCGTTTACGAGCAGTACTTC

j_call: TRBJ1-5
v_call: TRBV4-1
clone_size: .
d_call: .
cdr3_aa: CASSRTEGPLSNQPQHF
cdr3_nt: TGCGCCAGCAGCCGCACCGAGGGCCCCTTGAGCAATCAGCCCCAGCATTTT

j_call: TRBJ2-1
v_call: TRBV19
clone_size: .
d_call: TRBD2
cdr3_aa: CASSGQGLAGGPGEQFF
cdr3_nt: TGTGCCAGTAGTGGGCAGGGACTAGCGGGAGGGCCGGGTGAGCAGTTCTTC

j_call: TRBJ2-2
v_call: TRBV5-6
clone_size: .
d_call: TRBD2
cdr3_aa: CASSLALFSGRANTGELFF
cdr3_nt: TGTGCCAGCAGCTTGGCCCTATTTAGCGGGAGGGCGAACACCGGGGAGCTGTTTTTT

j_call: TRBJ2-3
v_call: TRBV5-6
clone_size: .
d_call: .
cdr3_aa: CASSLTGMEDTQYF
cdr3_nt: TGTGCCAGCAGCTTGACAGGGATGGAGGATACGCAGTATTTT